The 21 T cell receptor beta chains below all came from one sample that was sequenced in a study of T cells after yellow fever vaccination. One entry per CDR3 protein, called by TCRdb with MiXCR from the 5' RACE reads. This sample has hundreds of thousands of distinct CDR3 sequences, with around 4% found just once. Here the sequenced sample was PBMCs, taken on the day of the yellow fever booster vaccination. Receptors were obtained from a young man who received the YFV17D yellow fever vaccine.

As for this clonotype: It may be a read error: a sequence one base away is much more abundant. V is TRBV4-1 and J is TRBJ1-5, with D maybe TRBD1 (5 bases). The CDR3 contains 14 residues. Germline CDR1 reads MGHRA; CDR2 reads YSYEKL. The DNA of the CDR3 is TGCGCCAGCAGCCAAGATCGGGGGGATCAGCCCCTGCATTTT. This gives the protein CASSQDRGDQPLHF.

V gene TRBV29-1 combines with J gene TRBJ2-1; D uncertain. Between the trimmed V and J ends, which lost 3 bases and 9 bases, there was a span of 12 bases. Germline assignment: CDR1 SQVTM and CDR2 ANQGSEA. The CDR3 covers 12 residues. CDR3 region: CSVDIPSGEQFF. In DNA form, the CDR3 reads TGCAGCGTTGACATCCCGTCCGGTGAGCAGTTCTTC.

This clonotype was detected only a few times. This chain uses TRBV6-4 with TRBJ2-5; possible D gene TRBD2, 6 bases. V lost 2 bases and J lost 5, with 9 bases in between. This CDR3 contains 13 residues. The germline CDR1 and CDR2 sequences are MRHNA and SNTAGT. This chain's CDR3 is CASSDKGRETQYF. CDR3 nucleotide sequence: TGTGCCAGCAGTGACAAAGGGAGGGAGACCCAGTACTTC.

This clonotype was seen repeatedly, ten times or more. CDR3 amino acids: CASSLGTAKNGGDTQYF. The CDR3 region has the DNA TGTGCCAGCAGCTTAGGGACTGCGAAAAATGGGGGAGATACGCAGTATTTT. V and J are TRBV11-2 and TRBJ2-3; D could derive from TRBD1 or TRBD2 (5 bases each). Germline V gene data show CDR1 as SGHAT and CDR2 as FQNNGV. CDR3 length equals 17 residues. Trimming removed 1 base at V and 5 bases at J, with 19 bases between.

The CDR3 DNA reads TGCGCCAGCAGCCAGACCCGTGATTACGAGCAGTACGTC. It is translated as CASSQTRDYEQYV. The rearrangement joins TRBV4-1 to TRBJ2-7; D remains ambiguous. With 3 bases removed from V and 4 bases from J, the gap between germline ends came to 10 bases. The CDR3 is 13 residues long. Germline V CDR1 and CDR2: MGHRA, YSYEKL.

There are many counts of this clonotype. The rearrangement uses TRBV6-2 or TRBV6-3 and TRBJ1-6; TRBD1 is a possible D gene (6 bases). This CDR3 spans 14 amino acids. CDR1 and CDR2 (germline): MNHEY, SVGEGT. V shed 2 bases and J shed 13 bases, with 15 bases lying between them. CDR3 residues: CASSYPRPGDPLHF. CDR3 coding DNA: TGTGCCAGCAGTTACCCTCGGCCAGGGGATCCCCTCCACTTT.

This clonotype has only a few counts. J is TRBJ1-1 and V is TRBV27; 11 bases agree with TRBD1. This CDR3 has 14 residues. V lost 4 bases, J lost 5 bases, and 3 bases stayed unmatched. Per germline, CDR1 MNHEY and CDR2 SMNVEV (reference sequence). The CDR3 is CASSWTGGSTEAFF. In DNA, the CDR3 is TGTGCCAGCAGTTGGACAGGGGGCTCTACTGAAGCTTTCTTT.

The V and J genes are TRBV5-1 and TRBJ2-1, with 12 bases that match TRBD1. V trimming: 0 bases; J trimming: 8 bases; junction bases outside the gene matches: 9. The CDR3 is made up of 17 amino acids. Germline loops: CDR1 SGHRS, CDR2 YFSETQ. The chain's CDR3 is CASSLAWVGTGGHEQFF. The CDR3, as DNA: TGCGCCAGCAGCTTGGCCTGGGTTGGGACAGGGGGCCATGAGCAGTTCTTC.

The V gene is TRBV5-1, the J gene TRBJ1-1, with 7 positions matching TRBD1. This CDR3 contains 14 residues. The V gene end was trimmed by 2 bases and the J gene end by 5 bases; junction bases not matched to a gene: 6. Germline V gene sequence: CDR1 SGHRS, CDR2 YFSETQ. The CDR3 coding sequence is TGCGCCAGCAGCTTCGGGACAGATCGAACTGAAGCTTTCTTT. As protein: CASSFGTDRTEAFF.

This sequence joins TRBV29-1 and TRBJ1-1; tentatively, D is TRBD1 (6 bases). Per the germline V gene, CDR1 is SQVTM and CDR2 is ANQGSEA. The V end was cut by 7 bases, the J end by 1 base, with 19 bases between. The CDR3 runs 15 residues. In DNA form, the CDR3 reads TGCAGCGCCGCAACCAGGGGTGGGTGGAACACTGAAGCTTTCTTT. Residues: CSAATRGGWNTEAFF. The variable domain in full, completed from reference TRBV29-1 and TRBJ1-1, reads SAVISQKPSRDICQRGTSLTIQCQVDSQVTMMFWYRQQPGQSLTLIATANQGSEATYESGFVIDKFPISRPNLTFSTLTVSNMSPEDSSIYLCSAATRGGWNTEAFFGQGTRLTVV.

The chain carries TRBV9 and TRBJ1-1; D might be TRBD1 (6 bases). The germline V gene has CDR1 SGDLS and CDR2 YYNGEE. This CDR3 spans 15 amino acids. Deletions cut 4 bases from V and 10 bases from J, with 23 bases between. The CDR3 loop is CASSFRDTQLVGAFF. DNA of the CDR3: TGTGCCAGCAGCTTCCGGGACACCCAGCTGGTGGGAGCTTTCTTT.

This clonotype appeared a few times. In DNA, the CDR3 is TGTGCCAGCAGCTTTATACGTTTGAACACTGAAGCTTTCTTT. It is translated as CASSFIRLNTEAFF. This chain links TRBV7-2 with TRBJ1-1; D uncertain. Germline loops: CDR1 SGHTA, CDR2 FQGNSA. Trimming cost V 3 bases and J 0 bases, with 8 bases left between them. The CDR3 contains 14 residues. The variable domain in full, with the rest retrieved from reference TRBV7-2 and TRBJ1-1, is GAGVSQSPSNKVTEKGKDVELRCDPISGHTALYWYRQSLGQGLEFLIYFQGNSAPDKSGLPSDRFSAERTGGSVSTLTIQRTQQEDSAVYLCASSFIRLNTEAFFGQGTRLTVV.

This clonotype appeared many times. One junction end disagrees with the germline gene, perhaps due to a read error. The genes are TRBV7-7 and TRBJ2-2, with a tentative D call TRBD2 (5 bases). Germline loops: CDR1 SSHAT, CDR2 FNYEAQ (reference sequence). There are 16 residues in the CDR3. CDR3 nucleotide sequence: TGTGCTAGCAGCCCCTTAGGGCTAGCCGACACCGGGGAGCTGTTTTTT. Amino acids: CASSPLGLADTGELFF.

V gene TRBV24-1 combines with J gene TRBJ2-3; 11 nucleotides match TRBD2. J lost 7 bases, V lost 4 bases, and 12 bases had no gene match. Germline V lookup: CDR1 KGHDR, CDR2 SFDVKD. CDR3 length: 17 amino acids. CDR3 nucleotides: TGTGCCACCAGTGACCCGAGGGCTAGCGGGGGGTCTTATACGCAGTATTTT. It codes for CATSDPRASGGSYTQYF.

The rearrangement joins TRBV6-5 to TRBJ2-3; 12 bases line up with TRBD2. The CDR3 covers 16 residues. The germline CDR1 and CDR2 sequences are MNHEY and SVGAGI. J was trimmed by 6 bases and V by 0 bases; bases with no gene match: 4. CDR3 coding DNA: TGTGCCAGCAGTTACTCCCTAGCGGGGGGGCCTGATACGCAGTATTTT. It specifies CASSYSLAGGPDTQYF.

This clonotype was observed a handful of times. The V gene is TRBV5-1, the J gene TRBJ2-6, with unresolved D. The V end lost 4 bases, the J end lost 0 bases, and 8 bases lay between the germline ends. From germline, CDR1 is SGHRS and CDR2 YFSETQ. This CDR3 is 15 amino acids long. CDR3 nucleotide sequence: TGCGCCAGCAGCATTCACAGCTCTGGGGCCAACGTCCTGACTTTC. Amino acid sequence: CASSIHSSGANVLTF.

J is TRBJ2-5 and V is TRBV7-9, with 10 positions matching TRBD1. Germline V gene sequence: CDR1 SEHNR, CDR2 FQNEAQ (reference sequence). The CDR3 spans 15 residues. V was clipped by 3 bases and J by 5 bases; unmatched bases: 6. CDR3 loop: CASSLVTGGVETQYF. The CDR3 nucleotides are TGTGCCAGCAGCTTGGTGACAGGGGGCGTTGAGACCCAGTACTTC.

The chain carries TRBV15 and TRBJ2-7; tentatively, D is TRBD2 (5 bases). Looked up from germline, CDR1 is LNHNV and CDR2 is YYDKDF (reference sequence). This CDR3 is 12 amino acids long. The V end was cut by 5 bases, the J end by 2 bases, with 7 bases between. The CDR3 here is CATSPGTYEQYF. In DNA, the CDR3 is TGTGCCACCAGCCCCGGGACCTACGAGCAGTACTTC.

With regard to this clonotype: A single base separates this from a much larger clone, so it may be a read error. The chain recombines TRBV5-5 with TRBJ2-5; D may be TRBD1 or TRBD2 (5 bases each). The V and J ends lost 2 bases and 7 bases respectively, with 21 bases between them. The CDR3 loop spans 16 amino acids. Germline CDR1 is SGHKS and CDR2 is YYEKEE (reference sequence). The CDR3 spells CASSFLPRDRKVTQYF. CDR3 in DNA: TGTGCCAGCAGCTTTCTCCCCCGGGACCGGAAAGTGACCCAGTACTTC. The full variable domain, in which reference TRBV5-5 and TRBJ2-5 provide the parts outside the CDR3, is DAGVTQSPTHLIKTRGQQVTLRCSPISGHKSVSWYQQVLGQGPQFIFQYYEKEERGRGNFPDRFSARQFPNYSSELNVNALLLGDSALYLCASSFLPRDRKVTQYFGPGTRLLVL.

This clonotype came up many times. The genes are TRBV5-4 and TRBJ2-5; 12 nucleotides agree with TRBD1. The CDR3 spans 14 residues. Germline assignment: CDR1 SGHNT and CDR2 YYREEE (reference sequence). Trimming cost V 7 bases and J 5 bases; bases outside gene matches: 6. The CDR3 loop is CASFRDRGQETQYF. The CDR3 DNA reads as TGTGCCAGCTTTCGGGACAGGGGGCAGGAGACCCAGTACTTC. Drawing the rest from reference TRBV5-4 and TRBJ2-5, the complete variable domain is ETGVTQSPTHLIKTRGQQVTLRCSSQSGHNTVSWYQQALGQGPQFIFQYYREEENGRGNFPPRFSGLQFPNYSSELNVNALELDDSALYLCASFRDRGQETQYFGPGTRLLVL.

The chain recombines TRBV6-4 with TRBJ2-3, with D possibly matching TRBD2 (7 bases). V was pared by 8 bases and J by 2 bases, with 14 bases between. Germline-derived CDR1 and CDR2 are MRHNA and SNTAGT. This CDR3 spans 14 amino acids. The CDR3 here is CASGAGGHTDTQYF. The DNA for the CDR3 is TGTGCCAGCGGGGCCGGGGGGCACACAGATACGCAGTATTTT.